The 7 T cell receptor beta chains given below trace back to one sample, sequenced in a study of T-cell reconstitution after alpha-beta-depleted transplantation in children (TCRdb year 2016). To prepare the library, PCR was applied. Sequencing used an Illumina HiSeq 2500. Molecular barcoding was employed in the preparation of TCR libraries, with unique molecular identifiers being used to normalize TCRbeta repertoire quantification. Clones were called with MiXCR by TCRdb after fastp trimmed the public reads at Q25, and only in-frame beta chains were retained. Rows matching on CDR3 protein sequence are summarized as one entry with the most common DNA and genes. The sample table holds hundreds of thousands of distinct CDR3 sequences, of which roughly 15% were seen once. The ten most abundant clones make up approximately 1% of the sample. The source material was PBMCs from the stem cell graft donor, sampled from the stem cell graft. The receptor set was obtained from a human donor who donated a stem cell graft to a child with acute myeloid leukemia.

There are many counts of this clonotype. The V and J genes are TRBV10-3 and TRBJ2-1, with D perhaps TRBD1 or TRBD2 (5 bases each). The V gene lost 0 bases and the J gene lost 2 bases, with 11 bases spanning the gap. CDR1 ENHRY and CDR2 SYGVKD come from the germline V gene. The CDR3 runs 16 residues. Here the CDR3 reads CAISESGDSAYNEQFF. DNA of the CDR3: TGTGCCATCAGTGAGTCGGGGGATTCGGCCTACAATGAGCAGTTCTTC.

As DNA, the CDR3 is TGTGCCAGCAGCCGCGGTCTTTTTAATGAAAAACTGTTTTTT. This gives the protein CASSRGLFNEKLFF. This chain links TRBV7-6 with TRBJ1-4, with D uncertain. The CDR3 loop spans 14 amino acids. Germline values: CDR1 SGHVS, CDR2 FNYEAQ. V was pared by 5 bases and J by 4 bases, with 11 bases between.

This clonotype has a count of ten or more. This chain uses TRBV5-6 with TRBJ2-5, with D possibly being TRBD1 or TRBD2 (5 bases each). Deletions cut 3 bases from V and 0 bases from J, with 6 bases between. This CDR3 comprises 13 residues. Per the germline V gene, CDR1 is SGHDT and CDR2 is YYEEEE. The CDR3 sequence is CASSWGYQETQYF. As DNA, the CDR3 is TGTGCCAGCAGCTGGGGGTACCAAGAGACCCAGTACTTC.

This clonotype has at least ten counts. This sequence joins TRBV4-3 and TRBJ1-1; D remains ambiguous. Germline V gives CDR1 LGHNA, CDR2 YSLEER. The CDR3 runs 13 residues. V lost 0 bases, J lost 1 base, and 3 bases lay in between. For the CDR3, the DNA is TGCGCCAGCAGCCAAGATAAGAACACTGAAGCTTTCTTT. It is translated as CASSQDKNTEAFF.

The sample holds one count of this clonotype. The genes are TRBV11-3 and TRBJ2-1; TRBD1 agrees at 8 bases. CDR1 is SGHNT and CDR2 is YENEEA in the germline V gene. The CDR3 runs 14 residues. The J segment lost 8 bases and the V segment lost 6 bases, leaving 9 bases of the junction unmatched. The CDR3, as DNA: TGTGCCAGCAGTCCGGGACAGGCGTCCGATGAGCAGTTCTTC. Translated, it gives CASSPGQASDEQFF. Complete variable domain (other parts from reference TRBV11-3 and TRBJ2-1): EAGVVQSPRYKIIEKKQPVAFWCNPISGHNTLYWYLQNLGQGPELLIRYENEEAVDDSQLPKDRFSAERLKGVDSTLKIQPAELGDSAVYLCASSPGQASDEQFFGPGTRLTVL.

This clonotype has ten or more counts. The chain links TRBV20-1 to TRBJ1-5, with a possible D match to TRBD1 (5 bases). CDR3 length: 15 residues. Germline V CDR1 and CDR2: DFQATT, SNEGSKA (reference sequence). With 0 bases removed from V and 1 base from J, the gap between germline ends came to 10 bases. The DNA of the CDR3 is TGCAGTGCTAGAGATGGCAGGGAGAGCAATCAGCCCCAGCATTTT. Its protein product is CSARDGRESNQPQHF.

This clonotype has at least ten counts. The rearrangement uses TRBV15 and TRBJ2-1; 9 positions match TRBD1. V lost 2 bases and J lost 1; bases outside the gene matches: 6. CDR1 and CDR2 from the germline V gene are LNHNV and YYDKDF (reference sequence). This CDR3 contains 17 residues. CDR3 bases: TGTGCCACCAGCAGACTACAGGGGGCAGGTTCCTACAATGAGCAGTTCTTC. Translation gives CATSRLQGAGSYNEQFF.